This TCR beta chain derives from a study of blood T cell repertoires in COVID-19. At the level of the study: Spain, Italy and the United States supplied samples that represented acute and convalescent COVID-19. T cells, B-cell-depleted T cells, or PBMCs provided the cDNA or gDNA that served as material.

Generated by immunoSEQ multiplex PCR, the TCRdb table keeps only in-frame clones and is missing some. The sample has 150,000 to 200,000 clones, 70% to 90% seen once. The CDR3 runs 16 residues. The ends lost 3 bases at V and 1 base at J; junction bases unmatched: 8. Germline V lookup: CDR1 DFQATT, CDR2 SNEGSKA (reference sequence). This rearrangement joins TRBV20-1 to TRBJ2-7; 11 bases match TRBD2. The sequenced sample consisted of peripheral blood. This receptor was identified in a man between 65 and 80 years old with active or convalescent COVID-19. The chain's CDR3 is CSASRLAGGHSYEQYF. The CDR3 DNA sequence: TGCAGTGCTAGTCGGCTAGCGGGAGGCCATTCCTACGAGCAGTACTTC.